Detailed here is one TCR beta chain. Antigen specificity is unknown. Clones were read by immunoSEQ multiplex PCR, and TCRdb kept only the in-frame ones, dropping some. The sample holds 210,000 or so clones; 90% to 95% are singletons and the top ten take 0.95% to 1.1%. This sample was included in a study of T cell responses to AZD1222 COVID-19 vaccine. General study findings and limits: Clonal diversity was possibly underestimated, and the donors were mostly white British, with more females. Two AZD1222 administrations were followed by greater Spike-specific TCR breadth and depth.

Germline V gives CDR1 MNHEY, CDR2 SVGAGI. J was trimmed by 4 bases and V by 0 bases; bases with no gene match: 3. The CDR3 sequence is 14 residues long. This TCR was sampled from an adult in good health. This chain connects TRBV6-5 to TRBJ2-7, with 7 positions matching TRBD1. The sequencing used peripheral blood, collected on day 0 of MenACWY control vaccination. The chain's CDR3 is CASSYSGQSYEQYF. The CDR3 DNA is TGTGCCAGCAGTTACTCGGGACAGTCTTACGAGCAGTACTTC.